The 17 T cell receptor beta chains presented below share a single source sample, sequenced in a study of cytomegalovirus exposure and HLA in healthy donors. The PCR had 60 Vbeta and 13 Jbeta primers. TCRdb keeps only in-frame clones here, not all; method: immunoSEQ multiplex PCR. Of 250,000 to 350,000 clones detected, around 90% appear once; the ten largest clones hold about 2%. The sequencing sample was made of PBMCs. The receptors were gathered from a woman under 30 in good health and CMV-seronegative.

The sample holds one count of this clone. The J gene is TRBJ1-5, the V gene TRBV7-9, with a possible D match to TRBD1 (5 bases). Looked up from germline, CDR1 is SEHNR and CDR2 is FQNEAQ (reference sequence). V lost 2 bases and J 0 bases, leaving 17 bases between the germline ends. This CDR3 spans 18 amino acids. CDR3 in DNA: TGTGCCAGCAGCTTATCTCCAGCGGGGCTTGCTAGCAATCAGCCCCAGCATTTT. It is translated as CASSLSPAGLASNQPQHF.

The chain has TRBV11-1 and TRBJ2-3; 7 nucleotides line up with TRBD1. The CDR3 is 14 residues long. V lost 4 bases, J lost 2 bases, and 3 bases stayed unmatched. Germline CDR1 reads SGHAT; CDR2 reads FQDESV (reference sequence). CDR3 nucleotide sequence: TGTGCCAGCAGCTGGACAGGTAACACAGATACGCAGTATTTT. Its protein is CASSWTGNTDTQYF.

The CDR3: CASSDRQGPSNEQFF. The DNA of the CDR3 is TGTGCCAGCAGTGATCGGCAGGGGCCTAGCAATGAGCAGTTCTTC. This chain connects TRBV25-1 to TRBJ2-1, with a possible D match to TRBD1 (6 bases). This CDR3 has 15 amino acids. In germline, CDR1 is MGHDK, CDR2 SYGVNS. V lost 3 bases, J lost 6 bases, and 15 bases lay in between.

The chain joins TRBV19 to TRBJ2-5, with TRBD1 matching 10 bases. Germline V CDR1 and CDR2: LNHDA, SQIVND (reference sequence). CDR3 length: 16 amino acids. Trimming at V came to 5 bases and at J to 3 bases, leaving 9 bases not matched to a gene. The CDR3 sequence is CASSLPTGGREETQYF. The CDR3 DNA reads TGTGCCAGTAGTCTCCCGACAGGGGGCAGGGAAGAGACCCAGTACTTC.

The chain recombines TRBV30 with TRBJ2-7; TRBD2 is a possible D gene (6 bases). V lost 4 bases to trimming and J lost 3 bases, with 10 bases between them. CDR3 length equals 12 residues. CDR1 is GTSNPN and CDR2 is SVGIG in the germline V gene (reference sequence). CDR3 in DNA: TGTGCCTGGAAAGGGACTCGCTACGAGCAGTACTTC. Translated: CAWKGTRYEQYF.

This chain links TRBV14 with TRBJ1-1; no firm D call. This CDR3 contains 14 residues. Germline V gene lookup returns CDR1 SGHDN and CDR2 FVKESK. Trimming removed 6 bases from V and 7 bases from J, with 18 bases in between. The CDR3 loop reads CASSKRSGVFEAFF. The CDR3 bases are TGTGCCAGCAGTAAACGGAGCGGGGTATTTGAAGCTTTCTTT.

The chain links TRBV7-9 to TRBJ2-7, with D possibly matching TRBD1 (6 bases). CDR1 is SEHNR, CDR2 FQNEAQ, per germline (reference sequence). The CDR3 extends over 13 amino acids. V was trimmed by 2 bases and J by 5 bases, leaving 10 bases between them. CDR3 sequence reads: CASSLTGSDEQYF. The CDR3 coding sequence is TGTGCCAGCAGCTTAACAGGGTCTGACGAGCAGTACTTC.

The chain uses TRBV4-1 and TRBJ1-2; tentative D call: TRBD1 (6 bases). The V and J ends lost 3 bases and 4 bases respectively, with 27 bases between them. The CDR3 is 19 residues long. Germline lookup yields CDR1 MGHRA and CDR2 YSYEKL. The CDR3 DNA sequence: TGCGCCAGCAGCCAGGACCTCGGGACAAAAAGCACCTCTGGCTATGGCTACACCTTC. Protein product: CASSQDLGTKSTSGYGYTF.

The chain is built from TRBV5-1 and TRBJ2-2, with D unclear. CDR3 size: 16 residues. Germline V gene sequence: CDR1 SGHRS, CDR2 YFSETQ. Trimming took 4 bases from V and 3 from J, leaving 16 bases between them. CDR3 amino acids: CASSLEGWADTGELFF. CDR3 sequence (DNA): TGCGCCAGCAGCCTCGAAGGTTGGGCTGACACCGGGGAGCTGTTTTTT. Supplemented by reference TRBV5-1 and TRBJ2-2, the full variable domain reads KAGVTQTPRYLIKTRGQQVTLSCSPISGHRSVSWYQQTPGQGLQFLFEYFSETQRNKGNFPGRFSGRQFSNSRSEMNVSTLELGDSALYLCASSLEGWADTGELFFGEGSRLTVL.

This clone was seen a few times. The identical CDR3 is also encoded by other nucleotide sequences in the sample. CDR3 DNA sequence: TGCGCCAGCAGCCTCGTGGGGGGGCCCACAGATACGCAGTATTTT. Protein sequence: CASSLVGGPTDTQYF. The chain links TRBV5-1 to TRBJ2-3, with D maybe TRBD2 (7 bases). V lost 4 bases and J lost 2, with 14 bases in between. Germline V CDR1 and CDR2: SGHRS, YFSETQ. The CDR3 extends over 15 amino acids.

J is TRBJ1-6 and V is TRBV2, with D unclear. Germline CDR1 is SNHLY and CDR2 is FYNNEI. CDR3 length: 13 residues. Trimming left V 7 bases short and J 7 bases short, with 11 bases between. This CDR3 is CASKNTRNSPLHF. CDR3 nucleotides: TGTGCCAGCAAAAATACTCGAAATTCACCCCTCCACTTT. Drawing the rest from reference TRBV2 and TRBJ1-6, the complete variable domain is EPEVTQTPSHQVTQMGQEVILRCVPISNHLYFYWYRQILGQKVEFLVSFYNNEISEKSEIFDDQFSVERPDGSNFTLKIRSTKLEDSAMYFCASKNTRNSPLHFGNGTRLTVT.

The chain is built from TRBV5-1 and TRBJ1-4; TRBD1 matches at 7 bases. CDR1 is SGHRS and CDR2 is YFSETQ in the germline V gene. There are 14 residues in the CDR3. The ends lost 7 bases at V and 6 bases at J; junction bases unmatched: 9. The CDR3 loop is CASGHRGVDEKLFF. CDR3 coding DNA: TGCGCCAGCGGCCACAGGGGCGTTGATGAAAAACTGTTTTTT.

This sequence joins TRBV29-1 and TRBJ1-1; 7 nucleotides match TRBD1. V lost 2 bases, J lost 0 bases, and 9 bases stayed unmatched. CDR3 size: 16 residues. Germline V lookup: CDR1 SQVTM, CDR2 ANQGSEA. The CDR3 coding sequence is TGCAGCGTTGAATCCCCCCAGACAGGGATGAACACTGAAGCTTTCTTT. Residues: CSVESPQTGMNTEAFF.

As regards this clone: This likely comes from a read error, as the CDR3 has no conserved phenylalanine or tryptophan at its end. The DNA is left out, because the CDR3 cannot be placed on it with certainty; the CDR3 is given as TCRdb lists it. The V call is TRBV27, the J call TRBJ1-2; the table names TRBD1, a call not compared with the DNA. Including both end residues, the CDR3 is 10 amino acids long. The germline V gene has CDR1 MNHEY and CDR2 SMNVEV (reference sequence). The CDR3 loop reads CASSFWTGSV.

The rearrangement links TRBV19 to TRBJ2-7, with D hard to call. Germline CDR1 reads LNHDA; CDR2 reads SQIVND (reference sequence). Trimming stripped 0 bases from V and 5 bases from J, with 8 bases between. This CDR3 is built from 13 residues. CDR3: CASSIDFSDEQYF. The CDR3, as DNA: TGTGCCAGTAGTATAGATTTCTCAGACGAGCAGTACTTC.

About this clone: At one of its ends the junction is not consistent with the germline gene, which may arise from a read error. This chain links TRBV7-9 with TRBJ1-2; D is possibly TRBD1 (5 bases). Germline CDR1 and CDR2: SEHNR and FQNEAQ (reference sequence). This CDR3 has 11 amino acids. CDR3 sequence reads: CSSWGGSGYTF. The CDR3 coding sequence is TGTTCCAGCTGGGGGGGGTCGGGCTACACCTTC.

The chain is built from TRBV11-2 and TRBJ1-2; possible D gene TRBD1, 6 bases. Trimming cost V 5 bases and J 6 bases, with 19 bases left between them. The germline V gene encodes CDR1 SGHAT and CDR2 FQNNGV. This CDR3 spans 15 amino acids. CDR3 residues: CASSPQGRSLDGYTF. As DNA, the CDR3 is TGTGCCAGCAGCCCACAGGGAAGGTCGCTCGATGGCTACACCTTC. Together with reference TRBV11-2 and TRBJ1-2, the CDR3 gives the full variable domain: EAGVAQSPRYKIIEKRQSVAFWCNPISGHATLYWYQQILGQGPKLLIQFQNNGVVDDSQLPKDRFSAERLKGVDSTLKIQPAKLEDSAVYLCASSPQGRSLDGYTFGSGTRLTVV.